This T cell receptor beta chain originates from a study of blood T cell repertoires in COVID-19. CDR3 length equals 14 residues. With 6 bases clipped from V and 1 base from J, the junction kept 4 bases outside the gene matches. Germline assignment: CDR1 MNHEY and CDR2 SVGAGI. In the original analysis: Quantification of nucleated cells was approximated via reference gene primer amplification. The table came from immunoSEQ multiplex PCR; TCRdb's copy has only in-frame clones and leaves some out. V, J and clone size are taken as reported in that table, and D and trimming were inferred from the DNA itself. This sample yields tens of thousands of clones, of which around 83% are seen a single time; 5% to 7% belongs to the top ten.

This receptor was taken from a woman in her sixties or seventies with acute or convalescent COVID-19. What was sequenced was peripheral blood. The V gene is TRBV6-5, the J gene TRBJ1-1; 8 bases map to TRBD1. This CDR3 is CASSLDRGNTEAFF. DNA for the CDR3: TGTGCCAGCAGCTTAGACAGGGGGAACACTGAAGCTTTCTTT.